The next 18 T cell receptor beta chains were all read from a single sample in a study of CD8+ T cells in alopecia areata. Sequencing templates came from extracted RNA that was reverse transcribed into cDNA. The table came from immunoSEQ multiplex PCR; TCRdb's copy has only in-frame clones and leaves some out. The data show 150,000 or so clones, 40% to 60% seen once. The sample consisted of CD8+ T cells sorted from blood, taken at week 0. Receptors originate from a human donor with alopecia areata.

This clone came up once. The rearrangement uses TRBV15 and TRBJ2-3, with a tentative D call TRBD2 (7 bases). This CDR3 spans 16 amino acids. Germline V gives CDR1 LNHNV, CDR2 YYDKDF (reference sequence). Trimming pared 5 bases from V and 2 bases from J, leaving 17 bases between. CDR3 amino acids: CATSPSFGGATDTQYF. CDR3 DNA sequence: TGTGCCACCAGCCCCTCGTTTGGGGGGGCCACAGATACGCAGTATTTT.

The chain combines TRBV6-1 with TRBJ1-2; the D is unclear. The germline V and J ends were trimmed by 8 bases and 8 bases, with 6 bases remaining between them. The germline V gene encodes CDR1 MNHNS and CDR2 SASEGT. The CDR3 is 9 residues long. The CDR3 loop is CASERGYTF. In DNA, the CDR3 is TGTGCCAGCGAGCGGGGCTACACCTTC.

The chain joins TRBV2 to TRBJ1-6, with unresolved D. The CDR3 extends over 16 amino acids. With 4 bases removed from V and 6 bases from J, the gap between germline ends came to 16 bases. Germline V gene sequence: CDR1 SNHLY, CDR2 FYNNEI. The DNA for the CDR3 is TGTGCCAGCAGTGGTAAAGAGACGGAGGGTAATTCACCCCTCCACTTT. The encoded protein is CASSGKETEGNSPLHF.

The count of this clone is one. The chain links TRBV29-1 to TRBJ2-1; TRBD2 aligns across 10 bases. The germline gives CDR1 SQVTM, CDR2 ANQGSEA. The CDR3 runs to 13 residues. With 6 bases clipped from V and 7 bases from J, the junction kept 6 bases outside the gene matches. The CDR3 region is CSVAGGQVNEQFF. CDR3 sequence (DNA): TGCAGCGTAGCGGGGGGGCAGGTAAATGAGCAGTTCTTC.

CDR3 loop: CAGGTDYGYTF. In nucleotides, the CDR3 is TGTGCGGGGGGGACCGACTATGGCTACACCTTC. The genes are TRBV19 and TRBJ1-2; tentatively, D is TRBD1 (5 bases). CDR3 length: 11 amino acids. Germline V gene data show CDR1 as LNHDA and CDR2 as SQIVND (reference sequence).

This chain links TRBV13 with TRBJ1-4; D unresolved. Germline-derived CDR1 and CDR2 are PRHDT and FYEKMQ (reference sequence). Trimming stripped 0 bases from V and 11 bases from J, with 7 bases between. This CDR3 has 12 amino acids. The CDR3 reads CASSLGEGKLFF. Here the CDR3 DNA reads TGTGCCAGCAGCTTAGGGGAAGGCAAACTGTTTTTT.

In its sample, this clone was seen a few times. This chain joins TRBV2 and TRBJ1-5; D remains unclear. The length of the CDR3 is 14 residues. The germline V gene has CDR1 SNHLY and CDR2 FYNNEI. The V gene lost 7 bases and the J gene lost 0 bases, with 10 bases spanning the gap. In nucleotides, the CDR3 is TGTGCCAGCAAAACACCCGATAGCAATCAGCCCCAGCATTTT. As protein: CASKTPDSNQPQHF.

The rearrangement joins TRBV30 to TRBJ1-2; a weak D match, TRBD1 (5 bases). The CDR3 sequence is 14 residues long. Trimming took 3 bases from V and 5 from J, leaving 16 bases between them. Germline V gene lookup returns CDR1 GTSNPN and CDR2 SVGIG (reference sequence). CDR3 DNA: TGTGCCTGGAGCGTGGACACGTTAAGATATGGCTACACCTTC. Its translation is CAWSVDTLRYGYTF.

Worth noting for this clone: Other nucleotide sequences in the sample specify the same CDR3. This chain uses TRBV30 with TRBJ1-1; D gene uncertain. Per germline, CDR1 GTSNPN and CDR2 SVGIG (reference sequence). Trimming cost V 0 bases and J 2 bases, with 7 bases left between them. This CDR3 spans 13 amino acids. CDR3 nucleotides: TGTGCCTGGAGTGTGGCAGGAAACACTGAAGCTTTCTTT. This sequence encodes CAWSVAGNTEAFF.

The V call is TRBV25-1, the J call TRBJ2-7; D remains unclear. V lost 5 bases and J lost 5, with 13 bases in between. The CDR3 is 13 residues long. Germline V gene data show CDR1 as MGHDK and CDR2 as SYGVNS. CDR3 coding DNA: TGTGCCAGCAGTCATTCTACAGTGGACGAGCAGTACTTC. Translated, it gives CASSHSTVDEQYF.

This rearrangement joins TRBV7-6 to TRBJ2-5; no clear D. The germline CDR1 and CDR2 sequences are SGHVS and FNYEAQ. This CDR3 spans 15 amino acids. Between the trimmed V and J ends, which lost 3 bases and 5 bases, there was a span of 16 bases. The DNA for the CDR3 is TGTGCCAGCAGCTTTTTTCCTCGGGTCCGGGAGACCCAGTACTTC. This gives the protein CASSFFPRVRETQYF.

The rearrangement links TRBV4-3 to TRBJ2-1, with 7 bases matching TRBD2. V was pared by 3 bases and J by 3 bases, with 11 bases of the junction left unmatched. The CDR3 has 17 amino acids. Per the germline V gene, CDR1 is LGHNA and CDR2 is YSLEER. The CDR3 DNA follows: TGCGCCAGCAGCCAGCTGGGAGGGGCGTTTAGCTACAATGAGCAGTTCTTC. Protein: CASSQLGGAFSYNEQFF.

This clone was counted many times. The sample carries other DNA sequences with the same CDR3. The chain recombines TRBV6-4 with TRBJ2-3; D tentatively fits TRBD1 or TRBD2 (5 bases each). The CDR3 totals 13 residues. V lost 3 bases, J lost 2 bases, and 6 bases lay in between. Germline lookup yields CDR1 MRHNA and CDR2 SNTAGT. The CDR3 DNA reads as TGTGCCAGCAGTGAGGGGACCACAGATACGCAGTATTTT. Residues: CASSEGTTDTQYF.

The sample holds a few counts of this clone. This chain connects TRBV7-2 to TRBJ2-7; D is uncertain. Germline V gene data show CDR1 as SGHTA and CDR2 as FQGNSA. This CDR3 is 14 amino acids long. The V end lost 1 base, the J end lost 7 bases, and 14 bases lay between the germline ends. The chain's CDR3 is CASSLEYGTWEQYF. CDR3 DNA: TGTGCCAGCAGCTTAGAGTATGGTACGTGGGAGCAGTACTTC.

This clone was picked up one time. The rearrangement links TRBV4-3 to TRBJ1-2; D gene uncertain. The V and J ends lost 0 bases and 6 bases respectively, with 17 bases between them. Germline lookup yields CDR1 LGHNA and CDR2 YSLEER. This CDR3 is 16 amino acids long. The CDR3 region has the DNA TGCGCCAGCAGCCAAGAGATCGCGGCCCCTACTAATGGCTACACCTTC. Its translation: CASSQEIAAPTNGYTF.

The gene calls are TRBV2 and TRBJ2-2; no clear D gene. CDR1 is SNHLY, CDR2 FYNNEI, per germline. V was trimmed by 1 base and J by 5 bases, leaving 11 bases between them. CDR3 size: 15 residues. CDR3 nucleotide sequence: TGTGCCAGCAGTGAAGAGGGATTTAGAACCGGGGAGCTGTTTTTT. It codes for CASSEEGFRTGELFF.

The chain has TRBV2 and TRBJ2-1; 8 positions agree with TRBD2. Germline V CDR1 and CDR2: SNHLY, FYNNEI. CDR3 size: 15 residues. J gave up 0 bases and V 3 bases, and 1 base lay outside the gene matches. The CDR3 region is CASSEAGGSYNEQFF. The CDR3 coding sequence is TGTGCCAGCAGTGAGGCGGGAGGCTCCTACAATGAGCAGTTCTTC.

The chain recombines TRBV9 with TRBJ2-3; D gene unclear. From germline, CDR1 is SGDLS and CDR2 YYNGEE. This CDR3 has 14 amino acids. V shed 3 bases and J shed 6 bases, with 14 bases lying between them. The CDR3 is CASSDAVRLDTQYF. The CDR3, as DNA: TGTGCCAGCAGCGATGCCGTCAGGTTGGATACGCAGTATTTT.